This entry describes one T cell receptor beta chain. This sample was included in a study of blood T cell repertoires in COVID-19. Study-level information: Sample material is recorded as cDNA or gDNA derived from T cells, B-cell-depleted T cells, or PBMCs.

V lost 0 bases to trimming and J lost 5 bases, with 5 bases between them. The CDR3 has 13 residues. Authors' data handling: Quantification of nucleated cells was approximated via reference gene primer amplification. The data were produced by immunoSEQ multiplex PCR, yet TCRdb's version contains in-frame clones alone and is incomplete. The V and J calls and clone size are taken from that table; D and trimming were inferred from the DNA. This table has some 200,000 clones, 84% appearing once. The clonotype originates from a human donor with acute or convalescent COVID-19. The donor label of this sample is uncertain. The V call is TRBV12-3 or TRBV12-4, the J call TRBJ1-5; D uncertain. Sequences were obtained from peripheral blood. DNA of the CDR3: TGTGCCAGCAGTTTAGCGTCATATCAGCCCCAGCATTTT. Amino acid sequence: CASSLASYQPQHF.